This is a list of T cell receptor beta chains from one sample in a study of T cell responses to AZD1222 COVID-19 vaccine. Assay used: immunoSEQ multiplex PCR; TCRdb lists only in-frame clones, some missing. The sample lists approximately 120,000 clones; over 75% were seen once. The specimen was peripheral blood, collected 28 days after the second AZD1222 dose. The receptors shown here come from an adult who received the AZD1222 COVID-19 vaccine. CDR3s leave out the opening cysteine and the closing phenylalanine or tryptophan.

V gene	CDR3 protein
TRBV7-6	ASSTTDSTYEQY
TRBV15	ATRPDITYNEQF
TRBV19	ASSDSGRAIDTQY
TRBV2	ASRRDTTNYGYT
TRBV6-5	ASSYERGDQPQH
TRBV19	ASSIVRQGGGYT
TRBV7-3	ASSPRTSGGAFEQF
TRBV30	AWSVNLEQY
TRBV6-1	ASSGVWASTNQPQH
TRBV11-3	ASSLGTGRTRNTIY
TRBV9	ASSPLGSLSGNTIY
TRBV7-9	ASSILEITGELF
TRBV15	ATSRVWTSGVNEQF
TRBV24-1	ATSGRDSSYEQY
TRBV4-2	ASSQGTGLNIQY
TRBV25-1	ASKGVGPQY
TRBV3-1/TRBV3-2	ASSRGEVNTEAF
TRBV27	ASKETATSYNEQF
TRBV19	ASSIGTNSGNTIY
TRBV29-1	SVGQFFTEAF
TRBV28	ASSSTGANVLT
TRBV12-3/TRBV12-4	ASSLSEDTEAF
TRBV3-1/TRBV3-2	ASSPTGSADTQY
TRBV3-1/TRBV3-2	ASSPPSAGTEAF
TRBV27	ASSPRQSSYEQY
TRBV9	ASSVATGGEAF
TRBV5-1	ASSLAGPGANVLT
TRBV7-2	ASSSGGNTGELF
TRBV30	AWIGVSGGYT
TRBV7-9	ASSLSGSYSNQPQH
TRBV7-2	ASSPGPTLTLH
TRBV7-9	ASSVQGMGTEAF
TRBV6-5	ASSYRTGAGGELF
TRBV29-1	SGKGQAGHEAF
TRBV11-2	ASSPTSGLHWAGYT
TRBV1	TSSFEGFPGSSYNSPLH
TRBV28	ASRRYSATNTEAF
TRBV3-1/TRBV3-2	ASSPPGQGYEQY
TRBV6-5	ASRRTGTTYEQY
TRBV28	ASSPHRTITEAF
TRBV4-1	ASSHAPDRGDYNEQF
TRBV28	ASSLGVTNQPQH
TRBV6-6	ASLWRGTEETQY
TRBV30	AWTPGLDQPQH
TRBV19	ASSMWASRADTQY
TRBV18	ASSSTAPTNYGYT
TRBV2	ASSERGNTIY
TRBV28	ATRGGTGGNTEAF
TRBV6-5	ASSSNTEAF
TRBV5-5	ASSLGGRDSRREAF
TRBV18	ASSPPGQGGNEQF
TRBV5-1	ASSLQETQY